The TCR beta chain under discussion was sequenced for a study of shared clonotypes between healthy human individuals. Regarding the study as a whole: Sequencing depth was expected to affect clonotype sharing among donors. Blood was the sole source, and tissue repertoires probably differ.

The authors ran the assay at deep level. TCRdb's table, derived via immunoSEQ multiplex PCR, lists solely in-frame clones and lacks some. The table shows nearly 1 million clones, with approximately 80% occurring only once. A word on this clone: Antigen: not known.

Donors were Caucasian adults residing in Nashville, Tennessee, USA. This receptor was taken from a young man in good health. Sequencing was done on a sample of memory CD4+ T cells sorted from blood. Subset: CD45RA-negative fraction.

CDR3 sequence (DNA): TGTGCCACCCTACCCTCCAGGGGCGTGAATTCACCCCTCCACTTT. Translating gives CATLPSRGVNSPLHF. The V call is TRBV28, the J call TRBJ1-6, with D possibly TRBD1 on 6 matching bases. This CDR3 has 15 amino acids. The V gene lost 10 bases and the J gene lost 7 bases, with 20 bases spanning the gap. CDR1 is MDHEN and CDR2 is SYDVKM in the germline V gene.